This T cell receptor beta chain was found in a study of cytomegalovirus exposure and HLA in healthy donors. This CDR3 region has 17 residues. Per the germline V gene, CDR1 is ENHRY and CDR2 is SYGVKD. The trim removed 3 bases at V and 6 bases at J, leaving 13 bases unmatched. Use of 60 Vbeta and 13 Jbeta primers characterized the PCR. The protocol was immunoSEQ multiplex PCR, while the TCRdb copy is restricted to in-frame clones and leaves out a portion. The table records about 270,000 clones, just over 85% of them present only once. Study results and limitations: TRBV6-2, TRBV6-3 and some other V segments were excluded as indistinguishable. In a later analysis, TCR beta V- and J-gene trimming showed a link to a missense DCLRE1C variant.

Remarks on this clone: Antigen specificity is unknown.

Among the donors, all were healthy bone marrow donors. The chain is built from TRBV10-3 and TRBJ2-1; 8 bases are shared with TRBD1. The TCR was taken from a man aged 40-49 years in good health and CMV-seropositive. Sequencing was carried out using PBMCs. The CDR3 bases are TGTGCCATCAGTGATGCCGGGACAGGTGGATCCATCAATGAGCAGTTCTTC. It specifies CAISDAGTGGSINEQFF.